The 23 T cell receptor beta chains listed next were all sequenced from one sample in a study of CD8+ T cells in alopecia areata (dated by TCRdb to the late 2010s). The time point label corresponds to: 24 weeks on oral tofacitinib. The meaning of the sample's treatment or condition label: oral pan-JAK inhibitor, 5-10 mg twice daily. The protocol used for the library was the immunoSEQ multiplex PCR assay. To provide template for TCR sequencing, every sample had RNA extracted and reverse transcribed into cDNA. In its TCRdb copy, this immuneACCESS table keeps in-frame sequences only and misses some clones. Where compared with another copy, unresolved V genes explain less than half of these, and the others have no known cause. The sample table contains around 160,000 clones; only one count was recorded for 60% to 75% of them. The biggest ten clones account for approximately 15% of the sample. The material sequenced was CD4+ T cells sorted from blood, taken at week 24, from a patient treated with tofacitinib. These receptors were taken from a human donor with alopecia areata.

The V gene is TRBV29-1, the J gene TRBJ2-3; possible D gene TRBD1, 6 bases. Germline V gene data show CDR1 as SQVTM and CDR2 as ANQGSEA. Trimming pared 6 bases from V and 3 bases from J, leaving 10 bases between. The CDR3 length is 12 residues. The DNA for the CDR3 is TGCAGCGTCGGGACAACAACAGATACGCAGTATTTT. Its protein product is CSVGTTTDTQYF.

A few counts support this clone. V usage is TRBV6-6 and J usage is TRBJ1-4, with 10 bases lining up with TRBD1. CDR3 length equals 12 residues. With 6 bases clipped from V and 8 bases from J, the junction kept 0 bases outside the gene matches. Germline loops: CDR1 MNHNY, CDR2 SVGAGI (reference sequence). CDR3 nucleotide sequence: TGTGCCAGCAGGGACAGGGGGGAAAAACTGTTTTTT. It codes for CASRDRGEKLFF.

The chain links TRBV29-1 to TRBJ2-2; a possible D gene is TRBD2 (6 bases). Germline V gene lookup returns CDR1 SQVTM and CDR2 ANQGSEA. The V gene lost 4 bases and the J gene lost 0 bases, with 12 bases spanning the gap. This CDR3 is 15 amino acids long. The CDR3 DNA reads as TGCAGCGTTGGGAGGGGAGTGTCGAACACCGGGGAGCTGTTTTTT. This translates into CSVGRGVSNTGELFF.

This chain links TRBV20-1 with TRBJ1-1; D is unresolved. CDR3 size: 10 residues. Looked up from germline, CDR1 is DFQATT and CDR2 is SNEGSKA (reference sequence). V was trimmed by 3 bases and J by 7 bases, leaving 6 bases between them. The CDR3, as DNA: TGCAGTGCTAGTCACGGTGAAGCTTTCTTT. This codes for CSASHGEAFF.

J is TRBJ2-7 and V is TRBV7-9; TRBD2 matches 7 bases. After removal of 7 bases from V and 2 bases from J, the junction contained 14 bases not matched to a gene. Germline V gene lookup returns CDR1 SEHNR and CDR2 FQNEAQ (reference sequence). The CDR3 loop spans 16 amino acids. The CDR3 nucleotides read TGTGCCAGCACCCCGTTTCGGGAGGCGATCCCCTACGAGCAGTACTTC. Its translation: CASTPFREAIPYEQYF.

Here the CDR3 DNA reads TGTGCTAGTGGTATCCGGGGCATCGTCCATGAGCAGTTCTTC. Protein: CASGIRGIVHEQFF. V usage is TRBV12-5 and J usage is TRBJ2-1; D may correspond to TRBD1 or TRBD2 (5 bases each). V gave up 5 bases and J gave up 8 bases, with 16 bases separating them. The CDR3 covers 14 residues. CDR1 and CDR2 (germline): LGHNT, FRNRAP.

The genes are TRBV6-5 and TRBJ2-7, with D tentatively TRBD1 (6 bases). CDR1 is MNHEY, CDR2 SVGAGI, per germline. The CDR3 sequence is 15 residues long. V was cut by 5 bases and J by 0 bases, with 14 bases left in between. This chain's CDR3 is CASSTRDTGSYEQYF. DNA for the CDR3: TGTGCCAGCAGTACACGGGACACCGGCTCCTACGAGCAGTACTTC.

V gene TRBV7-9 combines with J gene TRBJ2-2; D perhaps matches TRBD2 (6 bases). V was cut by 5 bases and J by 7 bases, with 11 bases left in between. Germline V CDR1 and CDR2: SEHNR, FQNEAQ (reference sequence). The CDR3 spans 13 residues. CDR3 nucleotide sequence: TGTGCCAGCAGCACCCAGGGAGGCGGGGAGCTGTTTTTT. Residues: CASSTQGGGELFF.

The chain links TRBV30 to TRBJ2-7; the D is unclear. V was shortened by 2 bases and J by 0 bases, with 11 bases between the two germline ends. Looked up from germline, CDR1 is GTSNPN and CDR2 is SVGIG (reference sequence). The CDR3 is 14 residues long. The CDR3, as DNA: TGTGCCTGGAGTAGGCAATCACGCTCCTACGAGCAGTACTTC. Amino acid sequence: CAWSRQSRSYEQYF.

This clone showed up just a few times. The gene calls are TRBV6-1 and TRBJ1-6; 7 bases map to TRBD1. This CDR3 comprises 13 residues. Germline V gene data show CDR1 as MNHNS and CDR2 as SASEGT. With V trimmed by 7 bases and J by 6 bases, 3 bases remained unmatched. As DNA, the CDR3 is TGTGCCAGCATCCGGGACAGTAATTCACCCCTCCACTTT. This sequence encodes CASIRDSNSPLHF.

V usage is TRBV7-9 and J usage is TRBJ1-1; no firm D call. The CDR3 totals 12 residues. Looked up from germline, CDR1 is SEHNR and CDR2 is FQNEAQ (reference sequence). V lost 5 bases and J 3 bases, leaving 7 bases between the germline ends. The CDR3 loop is CASSGRDTEAFF. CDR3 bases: TGTGCCAGCAGCGGACGAGACACTGAAGCTTTCTTT.

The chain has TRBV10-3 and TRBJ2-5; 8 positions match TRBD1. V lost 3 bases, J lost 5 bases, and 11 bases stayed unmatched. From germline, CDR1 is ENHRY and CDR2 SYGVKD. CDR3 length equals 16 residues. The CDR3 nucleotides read TGTGCCATCAGTGAACGCCGACAGGGGCCGTTGGAGACCCAGTACTTC. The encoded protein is CAISERRQGPLETQYF.

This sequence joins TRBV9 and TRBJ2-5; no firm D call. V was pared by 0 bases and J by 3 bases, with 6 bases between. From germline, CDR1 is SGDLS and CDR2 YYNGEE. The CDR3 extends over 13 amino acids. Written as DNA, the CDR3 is TGTGCCAGCAGCGTAGGGACGGAAGAGACCCAGTACTTC. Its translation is CASSVGTEETQYF.

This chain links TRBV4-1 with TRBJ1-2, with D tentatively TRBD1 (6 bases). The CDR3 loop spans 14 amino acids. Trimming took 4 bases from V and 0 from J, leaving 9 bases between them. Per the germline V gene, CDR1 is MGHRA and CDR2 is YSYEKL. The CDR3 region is CASSRRDTNYGYTF. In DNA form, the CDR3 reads TGCGCCAGCAGCCGCCGGGACACTAACTATGGCTACACCTTC.

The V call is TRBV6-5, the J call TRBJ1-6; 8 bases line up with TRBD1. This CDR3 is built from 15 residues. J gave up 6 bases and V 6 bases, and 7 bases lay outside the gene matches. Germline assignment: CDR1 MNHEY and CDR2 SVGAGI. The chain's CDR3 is CASRRKQGVNSPLHF. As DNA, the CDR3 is TGTGCCAGCAGAAGAAAACAGGGGGTTAATTCACCCCTCCACTTT.

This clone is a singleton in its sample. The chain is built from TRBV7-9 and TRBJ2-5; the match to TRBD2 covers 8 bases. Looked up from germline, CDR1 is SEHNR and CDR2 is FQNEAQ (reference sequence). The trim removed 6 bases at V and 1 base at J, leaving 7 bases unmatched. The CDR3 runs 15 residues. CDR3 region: CASRTGAGAQETQYF. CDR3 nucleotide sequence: TGTGCCAGCAGGACTGGAGCGGGGGCCCAAGAGACCCAGTACTTC.

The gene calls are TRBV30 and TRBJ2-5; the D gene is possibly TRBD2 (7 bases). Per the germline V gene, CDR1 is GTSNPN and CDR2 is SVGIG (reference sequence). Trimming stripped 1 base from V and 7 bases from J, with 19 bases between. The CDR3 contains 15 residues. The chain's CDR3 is CAWSGGAGAPRTQYF. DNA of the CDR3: TGTGCCTGGAGTGGTGGCGCGGGGGCCCCGAGGACCCAGTACTTC.

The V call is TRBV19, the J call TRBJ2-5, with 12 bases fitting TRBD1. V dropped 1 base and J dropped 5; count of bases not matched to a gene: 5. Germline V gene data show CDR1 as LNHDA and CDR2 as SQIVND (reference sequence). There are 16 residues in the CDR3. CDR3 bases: TGTGCCAGTAGTATAGCTGGGACAGGGGGCGCGGAGACCCAGTACTTC. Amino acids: CASSIAGTGGAETQYF.

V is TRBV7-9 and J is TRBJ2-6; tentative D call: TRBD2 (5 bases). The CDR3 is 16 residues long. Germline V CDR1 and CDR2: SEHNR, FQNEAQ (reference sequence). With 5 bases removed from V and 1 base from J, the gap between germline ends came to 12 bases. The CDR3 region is CASSRNTGSGANVLTF. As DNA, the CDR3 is TGTGCCAGCAGCCGGAACACGGGATCTGGGGCCAACGTCCTGACTTTC.

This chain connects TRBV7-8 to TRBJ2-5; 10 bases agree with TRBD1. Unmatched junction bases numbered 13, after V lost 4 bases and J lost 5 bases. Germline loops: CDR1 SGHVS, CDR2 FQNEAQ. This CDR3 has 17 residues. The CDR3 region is CASSSPKGQGFGETQYF. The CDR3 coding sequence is TGTGCCAGCAGCTCCCCTAAGGGACAGGGGTTTGGGGAGACCCAGTACTTC.

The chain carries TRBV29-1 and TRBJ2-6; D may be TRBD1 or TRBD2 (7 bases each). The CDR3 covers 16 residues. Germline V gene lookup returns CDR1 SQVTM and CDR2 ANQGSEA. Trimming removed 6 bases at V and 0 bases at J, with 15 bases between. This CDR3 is CSVAGQTGSGANVLTF. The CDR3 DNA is TGCAGCGTAGCGGGACAGACTGGCTCTGGGGCCAACGTCCTGACTTTC. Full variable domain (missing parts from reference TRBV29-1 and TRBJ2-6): SAVISQKPSRDICQRGTSLTIQCQVDSQVTMMFWYRQQPGQSLTLIATANQGSEATYESGFVIDKFPISRPNLTFSTLTVSNMSPEDSSIYLCSVAGQTGSGANVLTFGAGSRLTVL.

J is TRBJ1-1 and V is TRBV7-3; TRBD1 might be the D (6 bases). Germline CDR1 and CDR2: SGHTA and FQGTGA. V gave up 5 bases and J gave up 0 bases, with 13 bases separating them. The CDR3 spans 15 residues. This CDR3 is CASSPRGGVNTEAFF. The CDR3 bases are TGTGCCAGCAGCCCTCGAGGGGGAGTGAACACTGAAGCTTTCTTT.

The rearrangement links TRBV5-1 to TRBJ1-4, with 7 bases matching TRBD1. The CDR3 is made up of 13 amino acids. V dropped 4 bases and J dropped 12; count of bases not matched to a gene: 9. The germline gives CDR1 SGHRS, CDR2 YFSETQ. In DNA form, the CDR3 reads TGCGCCAGCAGCAAGGGACAGACCGTGGAACTGTTTTTT. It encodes CASSKGQTVELFF.